The T cell receptor beta chain under discussion was sequenced for a study of CXCR3-negative and CXCR3-positive naive CD8 T cells. Regarding the study as a whole: Naive cells that were CXCR3-positive had more hydrophobic TRB CDR3s (compared with CXCR3-negative naive cells).

This CDR3 has 16 residues. Germline CDR1 and CDR2: LGHNA and YNFKEQ. This clonotype is identified as medium-sized from frequency. Its target is not known. The authors made the TRB cDNA libraries by 5' RACE using UMI labels. With the 5' RACE reads reprocessed, TCRdb shows one record per CDR3 protein and no DNA. Its listing shows 5,000 to 6,500 distinct CDR3 sequences. The source of this sequence is a human donor in good health. Some clones in this sample may be carry-over from other donors' samples. The chain links TRBV4-2 to TRBJ1-1; TCRdb indicates TRBD1, and absent DNA this call remains unverified. Sequenced: naive CXCR3- CD8+ T cells from blood. The subset: CD45RO-CCR7+CD27+CD95- naive CD8+ T cells lacking CXCR3 (TNR3-). CDR3 sequence reads: CASSQEPQGLNTEAFF.